This T cell receptor (beta chain) emerged from a study of T cell responses to AZD1222 COVID-19 vaccine. Between the trimmed V and J ends, which lost 3 bases and 1 base, there was a span of 4 bases. This CDR3 has 13 residues. Germline lookup yields CDR1 MDHEN and CDR2 SYDVKM. The repertoire was sequenced with immunoSEQ multiplex PCR; TCRdb's copy has only in-frame clones and lacks some. The sample lists 120,000 or so clones; roughly nine tenths were seen once. Sequenced material: peripheral blood, taken on day 0 of AZD1222 vaccination. The sequence was collected from an adult in good health. The rearrangement uses TRBV28 and TRBJ1-3; D is unresolved. The CDR3 is CASSLVSGNTIYF. The CDR3 coding sequence is TGTGCCAGCAGTTTGGTGTCTGGAAACACCATATATTTT.